The 8 T cell receptor beta chains reported below all come from one sample, sequenced in a study of T cell clusters in autoimmune cytopenias. Multiplex touch-down PCR amplified TRB using TRB-A and TRB-B pools in one tube. TCRdb reprocessed the multiplex PCR reads and keeps a single row for each CDR3 protein, giving no DNA. Its listing shows 1,500 or so distinct CDR3 sequences. TRB was amplified from around 0.25 ug of peripheral blood genomic DNA per sample. These data were also filed under a second study, of T cell repertoires in aging, cancer and after chemotherapy.

Sequenced material: peripheral blood. The receptors here all came from a human donor in good health.

According to its frequency, this clonotype is medium-sized. J is TRBJ2-3 and V is TRBV6-1; as DNA is missing, the TRBD1 call by TCRdb cannot be tested. CDR1 is MNHNS, CDR2 SASEGT, per germline. The CDR3 is made up of 15 amino acids. The CDR3 loop reads CASSPWRGGPDTQYF.

This clonotype registers large by frequency. V and J are TRBV5-4 and TRBJ2-3; lacking DNA, the TRBD2 call made by TCRdb goes unchecked. The CDR3 is 14 amino acids. Germline V gene lookup returns CDR1 SGHNT and CDR2 YYREEE (reference sequence). The CDR3: CASSLRGRRDTQYF.

This chain joins TRBV6-5 and TRBJ2-7; TCRdb gives TRBD2 as the D gene, but with no DNA this cannot be confirmed. The V gene's germline CDR1 is MNHEY and CDR2 SVGAGI. The CDR3 runs to 15 residues. The CDR3 loop reads CASSYTSGSGYEQYF.

Its frequency marks this clonotype as medium-sized. CDR3 sequence: CASSSGQYADTQYF. The V gene is TRBV7-2, the J gene TRBJ2-3; TCRdb selects TRBD1, and the lack of DNA leaves this call unchecked. The germline gives CDR1 SGHTA, CDR2 FQGNSA. This CDR3 region has 14 residues.

Measured by frequency, this clonotype is medium-sized. The chain has TRBV19 and TRBJ1-1; TCRdb selects TRBD1, and the lack of DNA leaves this call unchecked. The germline V gene has CDR1 LNHDA and CDR2 SQIVND (reference sequence). The CDR3 sequence is 15 residues long. The chain's CDR3 is CACKPGHSMNTEAFF.

This clonotype counts as medium-sized (0.01 to 0.1%) by frequency. The rearrangement links TRBV18 to TRBJ2-5. Germline lookup yields CDR1 KGHSH and CDR2 LQKENI. The CDR3 is 12 residues long. The CDR3: CASSPRAETQYF.

V and J are TRBV20-1 and TRBJ1-5; TCRdb returns TRBD1, unconfirmable since there is no DNA. Germline lookup yields CDR1 DFQATT and CDR2 SNEGSKA (reference sequence). The CDR3 extends over 14 amino acids. CDR3 sequence: CSALPGTGNQPQHF.

This clonotype counts as medium-sized by frequency. The V call is TRBV6-1, the J call TRBJ1-2. CDR1 and CDR2 (germline): MNHNS, SASEGT. CDR3 size: 12 residues. CDR3 loop: CASSEGYYGYTF.